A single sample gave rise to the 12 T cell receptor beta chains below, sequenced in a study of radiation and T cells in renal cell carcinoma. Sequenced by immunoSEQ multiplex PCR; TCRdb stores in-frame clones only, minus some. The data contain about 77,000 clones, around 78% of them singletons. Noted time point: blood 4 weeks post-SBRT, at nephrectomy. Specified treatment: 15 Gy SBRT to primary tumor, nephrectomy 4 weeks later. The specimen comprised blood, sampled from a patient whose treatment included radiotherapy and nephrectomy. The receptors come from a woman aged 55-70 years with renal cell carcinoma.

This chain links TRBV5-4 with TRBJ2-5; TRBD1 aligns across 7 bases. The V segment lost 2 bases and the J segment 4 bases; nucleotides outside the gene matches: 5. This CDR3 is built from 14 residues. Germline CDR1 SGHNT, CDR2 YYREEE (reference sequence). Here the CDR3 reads CASSFLGDRETQYF. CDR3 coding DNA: TGTGCCAGCAGCTTTTTGGGGGACAGAGAGACCCAGTACTTC.

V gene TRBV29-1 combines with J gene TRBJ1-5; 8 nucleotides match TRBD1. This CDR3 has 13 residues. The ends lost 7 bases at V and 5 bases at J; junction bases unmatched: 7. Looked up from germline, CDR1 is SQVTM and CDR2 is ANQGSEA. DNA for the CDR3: TGCAGCGGTAGCCAGGGGGCGGATCAGCCCCAGCATTTT. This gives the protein CSGSQGADQPQHF. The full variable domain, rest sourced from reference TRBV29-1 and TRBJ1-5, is SAVISQKPSRDICQRGTSLTIQCQVDSQVTMMFWYRQQPGQSLTLIATANQGSEATYESGFVIDKFPISRPNLTFSTLTVSNMSPEDSSIYLCSGSQGADQPQHFGDGTRLSIL.

This CDR3 is CASSGGSSYNEQFF. Here the CDR3 DNA reads TGTGCCAGCAGCGGTGGAAGCTCCTACAATGAGCAGTTCTTC. This chain links TRBV9 with TRBJ2-1, with no clear D. CDR1 and CDR2 (germline): SGDLS, YYNGEE. Trimming shortened V by 3 bases and J by 0 bases, and 7 bases separated the two germline ends. There are 14 residues in the CDR3.

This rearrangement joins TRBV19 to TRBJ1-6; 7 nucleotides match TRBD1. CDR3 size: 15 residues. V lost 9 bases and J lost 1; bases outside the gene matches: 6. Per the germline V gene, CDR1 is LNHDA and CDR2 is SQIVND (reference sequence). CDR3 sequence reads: CASHPGGSYNSPLHF. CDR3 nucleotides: TGTGCCAGCCACCCAGGGGGATCCTATAATTCACCCCTCCACTTT.

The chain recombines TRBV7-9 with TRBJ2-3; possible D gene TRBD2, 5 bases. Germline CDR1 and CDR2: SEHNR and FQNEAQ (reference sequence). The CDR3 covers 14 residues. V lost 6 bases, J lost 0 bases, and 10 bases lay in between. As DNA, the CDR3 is TGTGCCAGCAGTACGGGCGGGAGCACAGATACGCAGTATTTT. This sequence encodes CASSTGGSTDTQYF. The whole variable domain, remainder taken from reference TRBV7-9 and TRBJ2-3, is DTGVSQNPRHKITKRGQNVTFRCDPISEHNRLYWYRQTLGQGPEFLTYFQNEAQLEKSRLLSDRFSAERPKGSFSTLEIQRTEQGDSAMYLCASSTGGSTDTQYFGPGTRLTVL.

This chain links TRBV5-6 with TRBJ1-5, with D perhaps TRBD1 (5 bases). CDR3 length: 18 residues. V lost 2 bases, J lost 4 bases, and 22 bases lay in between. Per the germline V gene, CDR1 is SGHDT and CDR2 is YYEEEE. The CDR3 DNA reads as TGTGCCAGCAGCTTAACGACGGGAGGGGTGGGTATGAATCAGCCCCAGCATTTT. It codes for CASSLTTGGVGMNQPQHF.

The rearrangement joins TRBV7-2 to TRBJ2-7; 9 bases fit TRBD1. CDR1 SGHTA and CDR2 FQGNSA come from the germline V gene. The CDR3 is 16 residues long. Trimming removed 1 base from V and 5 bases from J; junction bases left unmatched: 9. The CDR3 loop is CASSLEVGTGPNEQYF. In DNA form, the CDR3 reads TGTGCCAGCAGCTTAGAAGTGGGGACAGGGCCCAACGAGCAGTACTTC.

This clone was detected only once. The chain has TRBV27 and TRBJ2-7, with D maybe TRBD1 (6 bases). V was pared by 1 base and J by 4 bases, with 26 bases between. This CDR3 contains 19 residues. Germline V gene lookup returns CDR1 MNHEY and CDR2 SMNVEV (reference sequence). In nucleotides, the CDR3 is TGTGCCAGCAGTTTATATAGCCGGACAGCCAACGTCATTTATTACGAGCAGTACTTC. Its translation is CASSLYSRTANVIYYEQYF.

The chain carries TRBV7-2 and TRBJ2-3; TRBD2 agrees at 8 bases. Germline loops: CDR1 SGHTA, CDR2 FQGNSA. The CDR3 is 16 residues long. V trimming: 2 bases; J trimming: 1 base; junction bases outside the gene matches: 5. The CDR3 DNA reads TGTGCCAGCAGCTTACGGCTAGCGGGCCGCACAGATACGCAGTATTTT. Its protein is CASSLRLAGRTDTQYF.

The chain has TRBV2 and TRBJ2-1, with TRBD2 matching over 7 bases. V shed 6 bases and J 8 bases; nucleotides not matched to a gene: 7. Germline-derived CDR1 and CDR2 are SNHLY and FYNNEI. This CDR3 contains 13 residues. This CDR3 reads CASSQEAGDEQFF. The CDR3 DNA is TGTGCCAGCAGCCAGGAGGCGGGGGATGAGCAGTTCTTC.

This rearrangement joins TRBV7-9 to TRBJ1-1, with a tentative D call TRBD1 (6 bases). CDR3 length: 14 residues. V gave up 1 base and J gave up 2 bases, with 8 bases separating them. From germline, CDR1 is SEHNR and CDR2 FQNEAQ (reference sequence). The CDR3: CASSLGQVNTEAFF. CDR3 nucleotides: TGTGCCAGCAGCTTAGGACAGGTCAACACTGAAGCTTTCTTT.

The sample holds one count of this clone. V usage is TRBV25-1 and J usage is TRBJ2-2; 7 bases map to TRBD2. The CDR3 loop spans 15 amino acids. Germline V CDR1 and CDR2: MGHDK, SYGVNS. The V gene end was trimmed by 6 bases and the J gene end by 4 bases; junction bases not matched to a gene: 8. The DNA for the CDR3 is TGTGCCAGCAGGGGGACGGGCGGGGGCACCGGGGAGCTGTTTTTT. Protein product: CASRGTGGGTGELFF.